This paragraph covers one T cell receptor beta chain sequence. No antigen is known for it. This specimen belongs to a study of cytomegalovirus exposure and HLA in healthy donors. Regarding the study as a whole: Later analysis placed DRB1 highest and HLA-C lowest in TCR association rates, which differed by HLA locus. One variant, a missense change in DCLRE1C, was linked in a later analysis to TCR beta V- and J-gene trimming.

The PCR contained 60 Vbeta and 13 Jbeta primers. The method was immunoSEQ multiplex PCR; TCRdb's version includes in-frame clones alone and lacks a portion of them. The sample has more than 110,000 clones; more than 70% are singletons. The CDR3 totals 14 residues. From germline, CDR1 is SNHLY and CDR2 FYNNEI. After removal of 7 bases from V and 6 bases from J, the junction contained 7 bases not matched to a gene. The rearrangement uses TRBV2 and TRBJ2-2; 8 bases line up with TRBD1. The source is a woman aged 45-60 years in good health and CMV-seronegative. Sequenced material: PBMCs. DNA of the CDR3: TGTGCCAGCATCGCTAGGACAGGGTCCGGGGAGCTGTTTTTT. Translated, it gives CASIARTGSGELFF.